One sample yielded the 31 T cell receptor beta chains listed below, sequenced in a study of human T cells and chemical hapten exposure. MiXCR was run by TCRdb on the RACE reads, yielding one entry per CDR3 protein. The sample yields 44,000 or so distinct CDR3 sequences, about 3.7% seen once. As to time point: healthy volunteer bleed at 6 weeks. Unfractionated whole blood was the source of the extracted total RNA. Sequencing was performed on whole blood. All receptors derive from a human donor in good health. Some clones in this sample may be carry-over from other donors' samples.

The CDR3 loop is CASSLPSTGARNSPLHF. For the CDR3, the DNA is TGTGCCAGCAGCTTACCAAGTACAGGGGCGAGGAATTCACCCCTCCACTTT. The J gene is TRBJ1-6, the V gene TRBV11-1; 7 nucleotides match TRBD1. The ends lost 2 bases at V and 7 bases at J; junction bases unmatched: 11. The length of the CDR3 is 17 residues. CDR1 and CDR2 from the germline V gene are SGHAT and FQDESV (reference sequence).

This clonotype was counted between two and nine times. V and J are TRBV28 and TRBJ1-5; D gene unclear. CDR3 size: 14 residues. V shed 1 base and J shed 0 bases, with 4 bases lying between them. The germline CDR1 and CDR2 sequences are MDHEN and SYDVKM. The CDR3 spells CASSLLGSNQPQHF. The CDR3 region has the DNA TGTGCCAGCAGTTTATTGGGTAGCAATCAGCCCCAGCATTTT.

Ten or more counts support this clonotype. Written as DNA, the CDR3 is TGTGCCAGCAGCCTTCCGGACGGAGGCTATGGCTACACCTTC. It is translated as CASSLPDGGYGYTF. The chain uses TRBV7-9 and TRBJ1-2; D uncertain. V lost 5 bases, J lost 4 bases, and 14 bases lay in between. This CDR3 is 14 amino acids long. Germline CDR1 is SEHNR and CDR2 is FQNEAQ (reference sequence). Supplemented by reference TRBV7-9 and TRBJ1-2, the full variable domain reads DTGVSQNPRHKITKRGQNVTFRCDPISEHNRLYWYRQTLGQGPEFLTYFQNEAQLEKSRLLSDRFSAERPKGSFSTLEIQRTEQGDSAMYLCASSLPDGGYGYTFGSGTRLTVV.

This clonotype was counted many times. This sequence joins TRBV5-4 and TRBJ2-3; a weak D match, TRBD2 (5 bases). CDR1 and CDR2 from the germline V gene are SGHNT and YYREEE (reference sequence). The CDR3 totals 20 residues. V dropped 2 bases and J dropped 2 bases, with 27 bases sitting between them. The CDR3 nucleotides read TGTGCCAGCAGCTTACCTGACTACCCCCTGGAAGAGGCCAACACAGATACGCAGTATTTT. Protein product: CASSLPDYPLEEANTDTQYF.

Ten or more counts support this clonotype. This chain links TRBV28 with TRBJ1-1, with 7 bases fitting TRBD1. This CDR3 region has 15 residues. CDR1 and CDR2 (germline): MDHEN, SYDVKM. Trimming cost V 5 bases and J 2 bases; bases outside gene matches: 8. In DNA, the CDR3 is TGTGCCAGCAGTGATACAGGGGTACCCAACACTGAAGCTTTCTTT. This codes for CASSDTGVPNTEAFF.

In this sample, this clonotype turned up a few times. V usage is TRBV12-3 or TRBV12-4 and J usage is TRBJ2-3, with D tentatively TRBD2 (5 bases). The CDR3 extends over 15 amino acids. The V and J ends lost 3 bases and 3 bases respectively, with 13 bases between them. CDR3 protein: CASSFGIPPTDTQYF. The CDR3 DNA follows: TGTGCCAGCAGTTTCGGGATTCCCCCGACAGATACGCAGTATTTT.

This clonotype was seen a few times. The CDR3 DNA is TGTGCCAGCAGTGCTACAGGGCCCCGGGGCTACACCTTC. Amino acid sequence: CASSATGPRGYTF. This sequence joins TRBV6-5 and TRBJ1-2; perhaps TRBD1 as D (6 bases). V was shortened by 5 bases and J by 8 bases, with 15 bases between the two germline ends. The CDR3 runs 13 residues. Germline CDR1 reads MNHEY; CDR2 reads SVGAGI.

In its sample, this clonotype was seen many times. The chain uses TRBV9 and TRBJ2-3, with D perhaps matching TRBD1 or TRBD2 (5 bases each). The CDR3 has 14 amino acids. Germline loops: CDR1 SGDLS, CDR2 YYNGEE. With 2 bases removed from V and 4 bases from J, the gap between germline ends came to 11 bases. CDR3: CASSVTDYADTQYF. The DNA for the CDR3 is TGTGCCAGCAGCGTGACAGACTACGCAGATACGCAGTATTTT.

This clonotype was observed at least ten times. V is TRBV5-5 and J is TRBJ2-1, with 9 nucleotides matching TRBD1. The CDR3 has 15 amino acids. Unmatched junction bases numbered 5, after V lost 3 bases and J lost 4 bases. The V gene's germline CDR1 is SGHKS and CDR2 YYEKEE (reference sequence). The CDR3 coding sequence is TGTGCCAGCAGCTCGAGGGACAGGGTTTACAATGAGCAGTTCTTC. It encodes CASSSRDRVYNEQFF.

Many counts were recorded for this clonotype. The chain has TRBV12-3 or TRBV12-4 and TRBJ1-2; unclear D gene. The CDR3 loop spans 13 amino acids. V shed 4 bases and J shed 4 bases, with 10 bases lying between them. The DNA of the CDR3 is TGTGCCAGCAGTTCTGAAGTAGGCTATGGCTACACCTTC. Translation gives CASSSEVGYGYTF.

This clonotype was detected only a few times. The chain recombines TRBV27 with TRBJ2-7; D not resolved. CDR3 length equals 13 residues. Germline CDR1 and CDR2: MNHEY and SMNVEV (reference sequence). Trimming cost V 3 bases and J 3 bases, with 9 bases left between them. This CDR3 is CASSFGPNYEQYF. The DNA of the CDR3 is TGTGCCAGCAGTTTTGGACCGAACTACGAGCAGTACTTC.

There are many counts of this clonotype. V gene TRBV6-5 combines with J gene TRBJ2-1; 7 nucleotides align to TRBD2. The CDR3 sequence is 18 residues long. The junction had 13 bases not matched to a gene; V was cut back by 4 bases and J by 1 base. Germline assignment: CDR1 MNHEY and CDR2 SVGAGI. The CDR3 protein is CASSSSEVGGSSYNEQFF. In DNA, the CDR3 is TGTGCCAGCAGTTCCTCGGAGGTAGGCGGGAGTTCCTACAATGAGCAGTTCTTC.

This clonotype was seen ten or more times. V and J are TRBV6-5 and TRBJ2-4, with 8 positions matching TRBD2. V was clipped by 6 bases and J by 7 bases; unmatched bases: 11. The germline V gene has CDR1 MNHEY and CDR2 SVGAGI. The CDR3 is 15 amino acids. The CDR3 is CASRRDTGGVNIQYF. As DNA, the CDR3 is TGTGCCAGCAGACGGGACACGGGGGGGGTCAACATTCAGTACTTC.

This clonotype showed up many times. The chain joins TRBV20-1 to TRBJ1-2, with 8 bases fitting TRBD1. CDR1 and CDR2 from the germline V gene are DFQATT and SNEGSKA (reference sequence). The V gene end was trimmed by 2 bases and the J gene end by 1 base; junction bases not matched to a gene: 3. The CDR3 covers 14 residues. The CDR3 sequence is CSARRTGINYGYTF. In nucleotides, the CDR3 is TGCAGTGCTAGAAGGACAGGGATTAACTATGGCTACACCTTC.

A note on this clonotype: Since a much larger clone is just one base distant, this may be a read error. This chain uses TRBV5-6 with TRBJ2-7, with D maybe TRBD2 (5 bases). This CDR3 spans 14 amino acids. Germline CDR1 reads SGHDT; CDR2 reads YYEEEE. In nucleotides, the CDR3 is TGTGCCAGCGGCTTTCGGGGAGAACCGTACGAGCAGTACTTC. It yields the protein CASGFRGEPYEQYF.

Here the CDR3 DNA reads TGTGCCAGCAGCCCTCGGGGGTCTAATGAAAAACTGTTTTTT. Its protein is CASSPRGSNEKLFF. This chain joins TRBV7-9 and TRBJ1-4; possibly TRBD1 for D (5 bases). CDR3 length: 14 residues. Deletions cut 5 bases from V and 3 bases from J, with 10 bases between. The germline CDR1 and CDR2 sequences are SEHNR and FQNEAQ (reference sequence).

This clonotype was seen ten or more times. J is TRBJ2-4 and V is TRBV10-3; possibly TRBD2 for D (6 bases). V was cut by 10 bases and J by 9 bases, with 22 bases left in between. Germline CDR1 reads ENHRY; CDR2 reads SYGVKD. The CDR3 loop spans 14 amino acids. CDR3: CATNRETSGSIQYF. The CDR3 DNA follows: TGTGCCACTAACCGGGAGACAAGCGGTAGCATTCAGTACTTC.

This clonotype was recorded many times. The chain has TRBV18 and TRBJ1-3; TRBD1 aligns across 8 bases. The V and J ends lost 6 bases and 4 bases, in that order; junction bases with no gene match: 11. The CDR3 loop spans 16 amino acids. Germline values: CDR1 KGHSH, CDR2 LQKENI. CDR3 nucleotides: TGTGCCAGCTCGCCTTCACAGGGGGTGTCCGGAAACACCATATATTTT. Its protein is CASSPSQGVSGNTIYF.

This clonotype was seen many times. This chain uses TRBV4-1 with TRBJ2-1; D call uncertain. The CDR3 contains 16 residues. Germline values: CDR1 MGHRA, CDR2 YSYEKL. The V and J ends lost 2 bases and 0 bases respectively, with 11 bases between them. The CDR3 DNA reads TGCGCCAGCAGCCAACTAGACATTCTCTCCTACAATGAGCAGTTCTTC. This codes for CASSQLDILSYNEQFF.

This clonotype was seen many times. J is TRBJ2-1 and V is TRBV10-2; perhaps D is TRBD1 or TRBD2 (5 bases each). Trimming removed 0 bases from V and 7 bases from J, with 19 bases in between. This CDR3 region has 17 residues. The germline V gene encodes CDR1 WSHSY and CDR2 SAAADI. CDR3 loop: CASSESSFGTLRNEQFF. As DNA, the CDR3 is TGCGCCAGCAGTGAGTCCTCGTTCGGGACGCTTAGAAATGAGCAGTTCTTC.

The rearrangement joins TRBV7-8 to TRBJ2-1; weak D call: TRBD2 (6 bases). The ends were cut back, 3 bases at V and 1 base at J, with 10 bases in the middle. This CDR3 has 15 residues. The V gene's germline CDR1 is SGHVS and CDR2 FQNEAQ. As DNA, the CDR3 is TGTGCCAGCAGCTTCTCGGGGGTATCCTACAATGAGCAGTTCTTC. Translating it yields CASSFSGVSYNEQFF. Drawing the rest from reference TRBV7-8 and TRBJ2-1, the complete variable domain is GAGVSQSPRYKVAKRGQDVALRCDPISGHVSLFWYQQALGQGPEFLTYFQNEAQLDKSGLPSDRFFAERPEGSVSTLKIQRTQQEDSAVYLCASSFSGVSYNEQFFGPGTRLTVL.

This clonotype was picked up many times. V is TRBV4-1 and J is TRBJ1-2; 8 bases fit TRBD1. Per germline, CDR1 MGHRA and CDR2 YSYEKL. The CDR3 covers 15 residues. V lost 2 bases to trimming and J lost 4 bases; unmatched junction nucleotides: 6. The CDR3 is CASSQLDRGPYGYTF. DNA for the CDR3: TGCGCCAGCAGCCAACTTGACAGGGGTCCCTATGGCTACACCTTC.

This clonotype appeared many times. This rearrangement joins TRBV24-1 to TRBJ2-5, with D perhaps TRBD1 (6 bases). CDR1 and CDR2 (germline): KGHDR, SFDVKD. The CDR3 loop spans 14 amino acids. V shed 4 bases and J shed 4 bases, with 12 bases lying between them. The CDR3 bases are TGTGCCACCAGTGAATTTCCACAGGGAGAGACCCAGTACTTC. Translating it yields CATSEFPQGETQYF.

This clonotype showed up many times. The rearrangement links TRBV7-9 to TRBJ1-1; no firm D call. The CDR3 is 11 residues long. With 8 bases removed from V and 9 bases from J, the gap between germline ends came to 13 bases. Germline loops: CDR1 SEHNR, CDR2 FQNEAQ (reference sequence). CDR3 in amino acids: CASASLMKAFF. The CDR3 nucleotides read TGTGCCAGCGCCAGCCTCATGAAAGCTTTCTTT. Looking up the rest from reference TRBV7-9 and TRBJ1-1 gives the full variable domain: DTGVSQNPRHKITKRGQNVTFRCDPISEHNRLYWYRQTLGQGPEFLTYFQNEAQLEKSRLLSDRFSAERPKGSFSTLEIQRTEQGDSAMYLCASASLMKAFFGQGTRLTVV.

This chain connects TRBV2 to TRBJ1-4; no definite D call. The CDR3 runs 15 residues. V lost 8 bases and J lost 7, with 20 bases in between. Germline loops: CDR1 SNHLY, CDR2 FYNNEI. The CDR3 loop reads CASLLRRGVAEKLFF. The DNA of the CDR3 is TGTGCCAGCCTACTACGACGTGGCGTTGCTGAAAAACTGTTTTTT. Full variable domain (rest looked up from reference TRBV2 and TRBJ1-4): EPEVTQTPSHQVTQMGQEVILRCVPISNHLYFYWYRQILGQKVEFLVSFYNNEISEKSEIFDDQFSVERPDGSNFTLKIRSTKLEDSAMYFCASLLRRGVAEKLFFGSGTQLSVL.

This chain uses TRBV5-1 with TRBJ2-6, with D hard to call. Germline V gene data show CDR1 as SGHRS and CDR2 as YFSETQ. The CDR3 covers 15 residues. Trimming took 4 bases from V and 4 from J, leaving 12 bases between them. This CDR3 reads CASSPMESGANVLTF. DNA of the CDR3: TGCGCCAGCAGCCCCATGGAGTCCGGGGCCAACGTCCTGACTTTC.

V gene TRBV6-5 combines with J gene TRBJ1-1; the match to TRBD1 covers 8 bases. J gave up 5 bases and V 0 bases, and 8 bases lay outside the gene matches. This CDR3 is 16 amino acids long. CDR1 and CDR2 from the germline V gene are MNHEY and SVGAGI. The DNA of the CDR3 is TGTGCCAGCAGTTACTCTGGACAGGGTAAGAAGACTGAAGCTTTCTTT. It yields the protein CASSYSGQGKKTEAFF.

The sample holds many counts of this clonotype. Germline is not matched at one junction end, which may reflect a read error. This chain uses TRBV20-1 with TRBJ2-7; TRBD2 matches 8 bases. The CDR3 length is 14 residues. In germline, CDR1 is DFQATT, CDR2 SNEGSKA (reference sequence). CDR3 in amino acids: CSARADGRAPEQYF. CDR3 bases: TGCAGTGCCAGAGCGGACGGGAGGGCGCCCGAGCAGTACTTC.

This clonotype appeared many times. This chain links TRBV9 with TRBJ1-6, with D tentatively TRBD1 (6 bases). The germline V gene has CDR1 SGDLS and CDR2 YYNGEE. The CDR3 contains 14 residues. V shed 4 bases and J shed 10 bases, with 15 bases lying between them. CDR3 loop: CASSSPGGGSPLHF. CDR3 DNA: TGTGCCAGCAGCTCCCCTGGGGGGGGCTCACCCCTCCACTTT.

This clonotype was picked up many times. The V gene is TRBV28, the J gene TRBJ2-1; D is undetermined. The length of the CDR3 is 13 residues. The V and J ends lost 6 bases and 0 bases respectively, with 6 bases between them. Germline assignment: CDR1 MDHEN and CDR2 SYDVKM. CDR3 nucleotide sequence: TGTGCCAGCAGGGACGACTCCTACAATGAGCAGTTCTTC. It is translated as CASRDDSYNEQFF.

The CDR3 region is CASGTSGGDTQYF. The DNA for the CDR3 is TGTGCCTCCGGGACTAGCGGTGGAGATACGCAGTATTTT. The chain carries TRBV30 and TRBJ2-3; TRBD2 matches at 11 bases. V lost 7 bases to trimming and J lost 5 bases; unmatched junction nucleotides: 5. The germline V gene has CDR1 GTSNPN and CDR2 SVGIG (reference sequence). CDR3 size: 13 residues.